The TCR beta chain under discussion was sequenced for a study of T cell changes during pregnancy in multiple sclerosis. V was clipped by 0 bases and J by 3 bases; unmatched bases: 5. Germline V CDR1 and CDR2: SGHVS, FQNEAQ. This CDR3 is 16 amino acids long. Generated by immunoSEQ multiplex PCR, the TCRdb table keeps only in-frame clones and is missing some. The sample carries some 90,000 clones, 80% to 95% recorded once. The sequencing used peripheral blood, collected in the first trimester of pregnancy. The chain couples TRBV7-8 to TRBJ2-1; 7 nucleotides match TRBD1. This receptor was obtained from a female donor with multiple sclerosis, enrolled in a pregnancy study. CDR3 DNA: TGTGCCAGCAGCTTAGCTGGACAGGCCCTCTACAATGAGCAGTTCTTC. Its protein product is CASSLAGQALYNEQFF.